The 20 T cell receptor beta chains given below trace back to one sample, sequenced in a study of T cell responses to AZD1222 COVID-19 vaccine. Repertoires were generated with immunoSEQ multiplex PCR, while TCRdb's copy carries only in-frame clones and drops some. The table has 170,000 or so clones, roughly 90% seen once; the top ten hold 2% to 3%. The source material was peripheral blood, sampled on day 0 of AZD1222 vaccination. These receptors all come from an adult in good health.

The chain uses TRBV6-4 and TRBJ2-3, with 12 bases identical to TRBD2. The CDR3 totals 23 residues. The germline V gene has CDR1 MRHNA and CDR2 SNTAGT. Germline trimming cut 2 bases from V and 4 bases from J; bases unmatched to any gene: 25. DNA of the CDR3: TGTGCCAGCAGTGACCCGTGGACGGTCGGGGGGCTAGCGGGAGGGCCATGCGCAGATACGCAGTATTTT. Translation: CASSDPWTVGGLAGGPCADTQYF.

This chain uses TRBV5-4 with TRBJ1-6; 9 bases fit TRBD1. CDR3 length: 16 amino acids. CDR1 is SGHNT and CDR2 is YYREEE in the germline V gene (reference sequence). V trimming: 3 bases; J trimming: 5 bases; junction bases outside the gene matches: 6. In nucleotides, the CDR3 is TGTGCCAGCAGCTGGCCGGGACAGGGCGATAATTCACCCCTCCACTTT. Translated, it gives CASSWPGQGDNSPLHF.

V is TRBV27 and J is TRBJ2-3, with 12 bases matching TRBD2. The CDR3 is 18 amino acids. The trim removed 3 bases at V and 3 bases at J, leaving 10 bases unmatched. Germline V CDR1 and CDR2: MNHEY, SMNVEV (reference sequence). The CDR3 region has the DNA TGTGCCAGCAGTTTTACGGGACTAGCGGGCCGGGGAACAGATACGCAGTATTTT. Translation gives CASSFTGLAGRGTDTQYF.

The V gene is TRBV3-1 (or the pseudogene TRBV3-2), the J gene TRBJ1-2; D unclear. The ends were cut back, 1 base at V and 5 bases at J, with 14 bases in the middle. From germline, CDR1 is LGHDT and CDR2 YNNKEL (reference sequence). The length of the CDR3 is 15 residues. The CDR3, as DNA: TGTGCCAGCAGCCAAGGAAACAGCCCCTATTATGGCTACACCTTC. Translation gives CASSQGNSPYYGYTF.

This clone was detected only once. The chain carries TRBV24-1 and TRBJ1-5; maybe TRBD1 (5 bases). Trimming left V 7 bases short and J 1 base short, with 7 bases between. CDR3 length: 13 amino acids. CDR1 is KGHDR and CDR2 is SFDVKD in the germline V gene. CDR3 sequence (DNA): TGTGCCACCAGGAGGGGAAGCAATCAGCCCCAGCATTTT. Translating it yields CATRRGSNQPQHF.

CDR3: CASSQVGVNFYGYTF. The CDR3 DNA is TGCGCCAGCAGCCAAGTCGGGGTAAATTTCTATGGCTACACCTTC. The chain carries TRBV4-1 and TRBJ1-2; D gene ambiguous. Trimming stripped 1 base from V and 4 bases from J, with 13 bases between. The CDR3 runs to 15 residues. Germline V lookup: CDR1 MGHRA, CDR2 YSYEKL.

Notes on this clone: Other DNA sequences of this sample code for an identical CDR3. The CDR3 here is CASSPQKGNQPQHF. CDR3 sequence (DNA): TGTGCCAGCTCACCACAGAAGGGCAATCAGCCCCAGCATTTT. The chain uses TRBV18 and TRBJ1-5; D unresolved. CDR3 length: 14 amino acids. The V gene's germline CDR1 is KGHSH and CDR2 LQKENI. Trimming cost V 1 base and J 2 bases, with 6 bases left between them.

This chain joins TRBV5-6 and TRBJ2-2; 8 nucleotides line up with TRBD2. V dropped 0 bases and J dropped 1; count of bases not matched to a gene: 5. The CDR3 loop spans 17 amino acids. Germline V gives CDR1 SGHDT, CDR2 YYEEEE. The CDR3 loop is CASSLGAGDWNTGELFF. The CDR3 DNA reads TGTGCCAGCAGCTTGGGAGCGGGAGATTGGAACACCGGGGAGCTGTTTTTT.

CDR3 sequence: CASSYSSEGGNSPLHF. The CDR3 nucleotides read TGTGCCAGCAGTTACTCATCCGAAGGGGGTAATTCACCCCTCCACTTT. The chain joins TRBV6-5 to TRBJ1-6; D is possibly TRBD1 (6 bases). Trimming took 0 bases from V and 6 from J, leaving 12 bases between them. The CDR3 covers 16 residues. Germline CDR1 is MNHEY and CDR2 is SVGAGI.

This clone was detected once. The rearrangement uses TRBV13 and TRBJ2-5; 7 positions match TRBD1. Germline trimming cut 5 bases from V and 2 bases from J; bases unmatched to any gene: 5. Germline CDR1 PRHDT, CDR2 FYEKMQ (reference sequence). The CDR3 is made up of 14 amino acids. The DNA for the CDR3 is TGTGCCAGCAGCCCCGACAGGGCTCAAGAGACCCAGTACTTC. This gives the protein CASSPDRAQETQYF. Using reference TRBV13 and TRBJ2-5 for the parts outside the CDR3, the full variable domain is AAGVIQSPRHLIKEKRETATLKCYPIPRHDTVYWYQQGPGQDPQFLISFYEKMQSDKGSIPDRFSAQQFSDYHSELNMSSLELGDSALYFCASSPDRAQETQYFGPGTRLLVL.

The chain has TRBV5-1 and TRBJ1-2; the D gene is possibly TRBD1 (5 bases). V was pared by 0 bases and J by 1 base, with 10 bases between. Germline CDR1 and CDR2: SGHRS and YFSETQ. The CDR3 runs 15 residues. CDR3: CASSLEVTVNYGYTF. As DNA, the CDR3 is TGCGCCAGCAGCTTGGAGGTGACAGTTAACTATGGCTACACCTTC.

In its sample, this clone was seen a few times. The J gene is TRBJ1-5, the V gene TRBV15, with no clear D. CDR1 and CDR2 from the germline V gene are LNHNV and YYDKDF (reference sequence). The V and J ends lost 3 bases and 0 bases respectively, with 6 bases between them. The CDR3 consists of 14 residues. CDR3 sequence reads: CATSRTHSNQPQHF. For the CDR3, the DNA is TGTGCCACCAGCAGGACACATAGCAATCAGCCCCAGCATTTT.

This chain links TRBV18 with TRBJ1-4; TRBD1 might be the D (6 bases). Trimming left V 3 bases short and J 0 bases short, with 14 bases between. The CDR3 runs to 17 residues. The germline CDR1 and CDR2 sequences are KGHSH and LQKENI. The CDR3 DNA sequence: TGTGCCAGCTCACCCGGACTACAGGGTGCAACTAATGAAAAACTGTTTTTT. As protein: CASSPGLQGATNEKLFF.

The chain employs TRBV11-2 and TRBJ2-7, with TRBD2 matching 10 bases. Unmatched junction bases numbered 8, after V lost 5 bases and J lost 4 bases. The CDR3 covers 15 residues. CDR1 and CDR2 (germline): SGHAT, FQNNGV. This CDR3 is CASSITSGTFYEQYF. CDR3 DNA: TGTGCCAGCAGCATCACTAGCGGGACCTTTTACGAGCAGTACTTC.

The chain recombines TRBV7-3 with TRBJ2-1, with 7 nucleotides matching TRBD1. Trimming took 3 bases from V and 6 from J; bases not matched to a gene: 2. Germline assignment: CDR1 SGHTA and CDR2 FQGTGA. There are 13 residues in the CDR3. The CDR3 loop reads CASSFDRANEQFF. CDR3 in DNA: TGTGCCAGCAGCTTTGACAGGGCCAATGAGCAGTTCTTC. Variable domain in full (rest from reference TRBV7-3 and TRBJ2-1): GAGVSQTPSNKVTEKGKYVELRCDPISGHTALYWYRQSLGQGPEFLIYFQGTGAADDSGLPNDRFFAVRPEGSVSTLKIQRTERGDSAVYLCASSFDRANEQFFGPGTRLTVL.

The genes are TRBV30 and TRBJ2-1, with TRBD1 as a possible D gene (6 bases). From germline, CDR1 is GTSNPN and CDR2 SVGIG (reference sequence). The CDR3 length is 12 residues. Between the trimmed V and J ends, which lost 2 bases and 10 bases, there was a span of 12 bases. The CDR3 DNA reads as TGTGCCTGGAGTCCAACGACAGGAGAGCAGTTCTTC. This sequence encodes CAWSPTTGEQFF.

This clone has just one count. The chain has TRBV21-1 and TRBJ2-1; TRBD1 is the table's D call and was not checked against the DNA. TRBV21-1 is a pseudogene locus. The CDR3 is made up of 17 amino acids. CDR3 sequence reads: CASSKGGGTGPYNEQFF. The CDR3 bases are TGTGCCAGCAGCAAAGGTGGGGGGACAGGGCCCTACAATGAGCAGTTCTTC.

This chain joins TRBV4-1 and TRBJ2-1; D gene unclear. CDR3 length: 15 amino acids. CDR1 MGHRA and CDR2 YSYEKL come from the germline V gene. V dropped 2 bases and J dropped 5 bases, with 13 bases sitting between them. The CDR3 sequence: CASSQLTVRNNEQFF. CDR3 DNA sequence: TGCGCCAGCAGCCAATTAACAGTCCGAAACAATGAGCAGTTCTTC.

The V gene is TRBV3-1 (or the pseudogene TRBV3-2), the J gene TRBJ1-1, with D possibly matching TRBD1 (5 bases). CDR1 and CDR2 (germline): LGHDT, YNNKEL (reference sequence). Trimming shortened V by 3 bases and J by 8 bases, and 13 bases separated the two germline ends. There are 13 residues in the CDR3. In nucleotides, the CDR3 is TGTGCCAGCAGCCACGTGGACGGGGGAGAAGCTTTCTTT. Translated: CASSHVDGGEAFF.

J is TRBJ1-2 and V is TRBV20-1, with 7 bases identical to TRBD1. The junction had 1 base not matched to a gene; V was cut back by 2 bases and J by 7 bases. Germline CDR1 is DFQATT and CDR2 is SNEGSKA (reference sequence). The CDR3 loop spans 11 amino acids. CDR3 nucleotide sequence: TGCAGTGCTAGAAGACAGGGTGGCTACACCTTC. Translating it yields CSARRQGGYTF.